Listed below are T cell receptor beta chains from one sample, sequenced in a study of radiotherapy plus CTLA-4 blockade in lung cancer. The data were produced by immunoSEQ multiplex PCR, yet TCRdb's version contains in-frame clones alone and is incomplete. The sample has roughly 78,000 clones; over 65% are singletons. The source was peripheral blood, collected from a patient treated with radiotherapy plus ipilimumab. The origin of the receptors is a human donor with non-small cell lung cancer who had a complete response to radiotherapy plus ipilimumab. The CDR3 runs from the conserved cysteine through the conserved F or W. D genes are given only for firm matches. For some rows the clone size is stated as once, few or many, or as a class when expanded; others skip it.

J gene | clone size | V gene | D gene | CDR3 DNA | CDR3 protein
TRBJ2-1 | . | TRBV6-1 | . | TGTGCCAGCAGTAACAGGAGGTACAATGAGCAGTTCTTC | CASSNRRYNEQFF
TRBJ1-5 | . | TRBV2 | . | TGTGCCAGCAGAGTTGACAGCTATAGCAATCAGCCCCAGCATTTT | CASRVDSYSNQPQHF
TRBJ1-1 | . | TRBV2 | . | TGTGCCAGCAGTGAAGTCGGAGGACACGTGAAAAGGGCTTTCTTT | CASSEVGGHVKRAFF
TRBJ2-2 | . | TRBV5-6 | . | TGTGCCAGCAGCTTGTTTAATTCGGGGAACACCGGGGAGCTGTTTTTT | CASSLFNSGNTGELFF
TRBJ2-5 | . | TRBV30 | . | TGTGCCTGGAGTGTCGGAGGGCTGGAGACCCAGTACTTC | CAWSVGGLETQYF
TRBJ1-1 | . | TRBV18 | . | TGTGCCAGCTCACCACCTGTGGCGGGGTTTGAAGCTTTCTTT | CASSPPVAGFEAFF
TRBJ2-7 | . | TRBV20-1 | . | TGCAGTGCTAGAGATTTCCGGGAGCAGTACTTC | CSARDFREQYF
TRBJ1-5 | few | TRBV7-9 | . | TGTGCCAGCAGCCGAGGGGGAGATAATCAGCCCCAGCATTTT | CASSRGGDNQPQHF
TRBJ2-1 | . | TRBV10-1 | . | TGCGCCAGCAGTGAGTCGGGCCTACCCAGGCAGTTCTTC | CASSESGLPRQFF
TRBJ2-2 | . | TRBV6-5 | . | TGTGCCAGCAGTTACCTTCCCCCCTGGGAGATAGGGGAGCTGTTTTTT | CASSYLPPWEIGELFF
TRBJ2-1 | few | TRBV9 | TRBD2 | TGTGCCAGCAGCTCATCTCGACTAGCGGGGGGAGACAATGAGCAGTTCTTC | CASSSSRLAGGDNEQFF
TRBJ2-5 | . | TRBV7-7 | TRBD2 | TGTGCGGCGGGAGAGGAGACCCAGTACTTC | CAAGEETQYF
TRBJ1-5 | once | TRBV6-5 | TRBD1 | TGTGCCAGCAGTTTCGCGACAGGGATGCCCCAGCATTTT | CASSFATGMPQHF
TRBJ2-1 | . | TRBV14 | . | TGTGCCAGCAGCCAGTCTATTCACTCCTACAATGAGCAGTTCTTC | CASSQSIHSYNEQFF
TRBJ2-1 | few | TRBV28 | . | TGTGCCAGCAGCCGGACTTGGAATGAGCAGTTCTTC | CASSRTWNEQFF
TRBJ1-2 | . | TRBV29-1 | . | TGCAGCGACTATCGACAGAGCTATGGCTACACCTTC | CSDYRQSYGYTF
TRBJ1-6 | . | TRBV5-4 | TRBD1 | TGTGCCAGCAGCTTGGACAGGGGCGTTAATAATTCACCCCTCCACTTT | CASSLDRGVNNSPLHF
TRBJ2-4 | . | TRBV29-1 | TRBD1 | TGCAGCGTTGCATCGACAGGGCTAGCCAAAAACATTCAGTACTTC | CSVASTGLAKNIQYF
TRBJ1-1 | few | TRBV4-3 | . | TGCGCCAGCAGCCAGGACCGCTATTTGAACACTGAAGCTTTCTTT | CASSQDRYLNTEAFF
TRBJ1-2 | once | TRBV4-3 | . | TGCGCCAGCAGCCAAGCAGGGGTTGGGGCTTATGGCTACACCTTC | CASSQAGVGAYGYTF
TRBJ2-3 | . | TRBV5-1 | TRBD1 | TGCGCCAGCAGCCCCCAAGGACAGGGGACCTCCTTCACAGATACGCAGTATTTT | CASSPQGQGTSFTDTQYF
TRBJ2-1 | once | TRBV7-9 | . | TGTGCCAGCAGCTATGACGGCGGAAAACAGTTCTTC | CASSYDGGKQFF
TRBJ1-6 | . | TRBV6-1 | . | TGTGCCAGCAGTGAAGCGATAAGAAATTCACCCCTCCACTTT | CASSEAIRNSPLHF
TRBJ1-6 | . | TRBV28 | . | TGTGCCAGCAGTTTTCTCGCGTCATCCTATAATTCACCCCTCCACTTT | CASSFLASSYNSPLHF
TRBJ2-5 | . | TRBV7-9 | TRBD2 | TGTGCCAGCAGCTTATCTAGCGGGGGGCCCCGAGAGACCCAGTACTTC | CASSLSSGGPRETQYF
TRBJ1-1 | . | TRBV30 | TRBD1 | TGTGCCTGGAAAATTAGTTCGGCAGGGGGGAACACTGAAGCTTTCTTT | CAWKISSAGGNTEAFF
TRBJ1-1 | . | TRBV10-1 | . | TGCGCCAGCAGTGCGGTTCGTCTGAACACTGAAGCTTTCTTT | CASSAVRLNTEAFF
TRBJ1-1 | . | TRBV9 | . | TGTGCCAGCAGCGTAGCTGGGGGGTTCGGTACTGAAGCTTTCTTT | CASSVAGGFGTEAFF
TRBJ2-5 | . | TRBV28 | TRBD1 | TGTGCCAGCAGTTTAGCGGACAGGGAGACCCAGTACTTC | CASSLADRETQYF
TRBJ1-1 | once | TRBV30 | . | TGTGCCTGGAGTGTACTGGGCACTGAAGCTTTCTTT | CAWSVLGTEAFF
TRBJ1-2 | . | TRBV5-4 | . | TGTGCCAGCAGCTTGGGATCGGGGCCACTTAACTATGGCTACACCTTC | CASSLGSGPLNYGYTF
TRBJ2-5 | . | TRBV2 | . | TGTGCCACCAGGACAGCCCAAGAGACCCAGTACTTC | CATRTAQETQYF
TRBJ1-1 | . | TRBV21-1 | . | TGTGCCAGCAGCAAAGACAAGGACCGGGGGGTCATGAACACTGAAGCTTTCTTT | CASSKDKDRGVMNTEAFF
TRBJ1-1 | . | TRBV7-9 | . | TGTGCCAGCAGCTCGAACAGGGTCGCTGAAGCTTTCTTT | CASSSNRVAEAFF
TRBJ1-1 | . | TRBV12-5 | . | TGTGCTAGTGGTTTGGTATACGGCAGCTCTGAAGCTTTCTTT | CASGLVYGSSEAFF
TRBJ2-5 | . | TRBV29-1 | . | TGCAGCGTTGGGACCCCTCCGGAAGGGACCCAGTACTTC | CSVGTPPEGTQYF
TRBJ1-6 | once | TRBV5-6 | TRBD1 | TGTGCCAGCAGCTTTAAGCCCACCAGGACAGGGCAAACTAATTCACCCCTCCACTTT | CASSFKPTRTGQTNSPLHF
TRBJ1-4 | . | TRBV30 | . | TGTGCCTGGAGTCGACAATCCAAGGAAAAACTGTTTTTT | CAWSRQSKEKLFF
TRBJ2-3 | . | TRBV12-5 | TRBD1 | TGTGCTGCCCGGGGGGACAGGGGGAACTCAGATACGCAGTATTTT | CAARGDRGNSDTQYF
TRBJ2-1 | . | TRBV7-2 | TRBD1 | TGTGCCAGCAGCGCGGGACAGGGGGCCTACAATGAGCAGTTCTTC | CASSAGQGAYNEQFF
TRBJ2-3 | . | TRBV18 | . | TGTGCCAGCTCATCAGGGGGGAGCACAGATACGCAGTATTTT | CASSSGGSTDTQYF
TRBJ2-1 | . | TRBV6-5 | . | TGTGCCAGCAGTTACCAACCTGGAGGGAGGTACAATGAGCAGTTCTTC | CASSYQPGGRYNEQFF
TRBJ1-5 | few | TRBV19 | . | TGTGCCAGTAGTATGGGGCGGGGGGCCCTCAATCAGCCCCAGCATTTT | CASSMGRGALNQPQHF
TRBJ2-1 | . | TRBV4-1 | TRBD1 | TGCGCCAGCAGCCAAGTGGGACAGGGCAGAAATGAGCAGTTCTTC | CASSQVGQGRNEQFF
TRBJ1-2 | . | TRBV27 | . | . | CASSSSGGAVNYGYTF
TRBJ1-4 | . | TRBV4-3 | . | TGCGCCAGCAGCCAAGAAGGAAGGCAGGGGTATGAAAAACTGTTTTTT | CASSQEGRQGYEKLFF
TRBJ1-2 | . | TRBV6-1 | . | TGTGCCAGCCGAACCTCCTCCGGCAGGGCGGGTGGCTACACCTTC | CASRTSSGRAGGYTF
TRBJ2-5 | . | TRBV7-9 | TRBD2 | TGTGCCAGCAGTTATCTAGCGGGGGCCCTTCTGCAGACCCAGTACTTC | CASSYLAGALLQTQYF
TRBJ2-1 | . | TRBV9 | TRBD2 | TGTGCCAGCAGCTATAGGGAGGGCCTTTACAATGAGCAGTTCTTC | CASSYREGLYNEQFF
TRBJ1-1 | once | TRBV29-1 | TRBD1 | TGCAGCGTTGAAGTTCGGGACAGGGGTTGGGACACTGAAGCTTTCTTT | CSVEVRDRGWDTEAFF
TRBJ2-1 | few | TRBV7-2 | TRBD2 | TGTGCCAGCAGCTCAGAGACCGGGACTAGCGGGAGGTACAATGAGCAGTTCTTC | CASSSETGTSGRYNEQFF
TRBJ1-4 | few | TRBV7-9 | . | TGTGCCAGCAGCCCCATGGGAGGGCAGACTAATGAAAAACTGTTTTTT | CASSPMGGQTNEKLFF
TRBJ1-3 | . | TRBV29-1 | . | TGCAGCGCGGATCAGACAGGTGGAAACACCATATATTTT | CSADQTGGNTIYF
TRBJ2-3 | . | TRBV4-3 | . | TGCGCCAGCAGCCACTCTACAGATACGCAGTATTTT | CASSHSTDTQYF
TRBJ1-5 | few | TRBV5-8 | . | TGTGCCAGCAGCGTGACAGGCAATCAGCCCCAGCATTTT | CASSVTGNQPQHF